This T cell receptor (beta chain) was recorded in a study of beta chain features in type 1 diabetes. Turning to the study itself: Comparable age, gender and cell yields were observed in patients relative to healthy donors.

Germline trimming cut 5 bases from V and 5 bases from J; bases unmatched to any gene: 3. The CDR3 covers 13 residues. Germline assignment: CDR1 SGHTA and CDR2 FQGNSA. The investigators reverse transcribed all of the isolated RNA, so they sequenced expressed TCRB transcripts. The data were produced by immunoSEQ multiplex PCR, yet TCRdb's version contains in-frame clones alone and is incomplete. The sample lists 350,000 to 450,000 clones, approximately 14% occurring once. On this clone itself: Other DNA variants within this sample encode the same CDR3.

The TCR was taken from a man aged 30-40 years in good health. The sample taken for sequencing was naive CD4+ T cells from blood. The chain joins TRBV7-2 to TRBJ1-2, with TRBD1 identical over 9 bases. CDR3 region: CASSPDRGYGYTF. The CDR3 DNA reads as TGTGCCAGCAGCCCCGACAGGGGGTATGGCTACACCTTC.